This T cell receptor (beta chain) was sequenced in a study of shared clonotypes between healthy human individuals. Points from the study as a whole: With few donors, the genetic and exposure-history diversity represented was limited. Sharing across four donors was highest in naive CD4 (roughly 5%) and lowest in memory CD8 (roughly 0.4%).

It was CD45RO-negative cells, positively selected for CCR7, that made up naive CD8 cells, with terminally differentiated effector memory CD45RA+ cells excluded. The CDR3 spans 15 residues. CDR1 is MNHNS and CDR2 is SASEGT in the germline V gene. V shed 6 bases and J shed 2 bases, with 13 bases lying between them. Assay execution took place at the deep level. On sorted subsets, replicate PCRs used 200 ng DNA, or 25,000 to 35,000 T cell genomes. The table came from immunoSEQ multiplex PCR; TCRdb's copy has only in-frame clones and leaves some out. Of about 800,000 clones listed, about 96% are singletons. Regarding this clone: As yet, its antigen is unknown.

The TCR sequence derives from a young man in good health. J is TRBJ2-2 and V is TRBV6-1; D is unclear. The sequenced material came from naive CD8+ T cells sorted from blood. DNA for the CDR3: TGTGCCAGCAGGGGCGGCGCAGACAACACCGGGGAGCTGTTTTTT. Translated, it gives CASRGGADNTGELFF.